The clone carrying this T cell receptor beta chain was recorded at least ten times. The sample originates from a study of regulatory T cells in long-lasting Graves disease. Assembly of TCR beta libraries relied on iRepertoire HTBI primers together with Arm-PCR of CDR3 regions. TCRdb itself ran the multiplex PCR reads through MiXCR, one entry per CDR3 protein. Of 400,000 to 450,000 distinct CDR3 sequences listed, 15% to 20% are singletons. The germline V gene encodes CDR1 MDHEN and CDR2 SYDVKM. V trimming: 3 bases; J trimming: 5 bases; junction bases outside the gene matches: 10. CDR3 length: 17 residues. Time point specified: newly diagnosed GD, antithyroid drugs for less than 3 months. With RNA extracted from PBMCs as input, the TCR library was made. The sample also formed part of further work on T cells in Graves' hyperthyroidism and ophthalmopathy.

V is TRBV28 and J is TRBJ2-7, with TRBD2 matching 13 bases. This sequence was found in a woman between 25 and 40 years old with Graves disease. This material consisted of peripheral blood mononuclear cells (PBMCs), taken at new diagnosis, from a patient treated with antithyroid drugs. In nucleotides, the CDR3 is TGTGCCAGCAGTTTGGGGACTAGCGGGAAAAGAAGCGACGAGCAGTACTTC. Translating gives CASSLGTSGKRSDEQYF.